The present TCR beta chain was sequenced within a study of radiotherapy plus CTLA-4 blockade in lung cancer. Overall study: Objective responses were seen in more than 15% of patients, disease control in approximately 30%.

The study gave focal radiation plus ipilimumab CTLA-4 blockade to patients with chemo-refractory metastatic non-small-cell lung cancer. Per germline, CDR1 ENHRY and CDR2 SYGVKD. This CDR3 has 15 residues. Trimming removed 0 bases from V and 9 bases from J; junction bases left unmatched: 5. TCRdb keeps only in-frame clones here, not all; method: immunoSEQ multiplex PCR. The repertoire holds more than 90,000 clones, with 78% as singletons. This rearrangement joins TRBV10-3 to TRBJ2-1, with TRBD2 matching 10 bases. This specimen consisted of peripheral blood, obtained from a patient treated with radiotherapy plus ipilimumab. The TCR comes from a human donor with non-small cell lung cancer who had a partial response to radiotherapy plus ipilimumab. Written as DNA, the CDR3 is TGTGCCATCAGTGAGTCATTGGGGACTAGCGCTGAGCAGTTCTTC. Translating gives CAISESLGTSAEQFF.